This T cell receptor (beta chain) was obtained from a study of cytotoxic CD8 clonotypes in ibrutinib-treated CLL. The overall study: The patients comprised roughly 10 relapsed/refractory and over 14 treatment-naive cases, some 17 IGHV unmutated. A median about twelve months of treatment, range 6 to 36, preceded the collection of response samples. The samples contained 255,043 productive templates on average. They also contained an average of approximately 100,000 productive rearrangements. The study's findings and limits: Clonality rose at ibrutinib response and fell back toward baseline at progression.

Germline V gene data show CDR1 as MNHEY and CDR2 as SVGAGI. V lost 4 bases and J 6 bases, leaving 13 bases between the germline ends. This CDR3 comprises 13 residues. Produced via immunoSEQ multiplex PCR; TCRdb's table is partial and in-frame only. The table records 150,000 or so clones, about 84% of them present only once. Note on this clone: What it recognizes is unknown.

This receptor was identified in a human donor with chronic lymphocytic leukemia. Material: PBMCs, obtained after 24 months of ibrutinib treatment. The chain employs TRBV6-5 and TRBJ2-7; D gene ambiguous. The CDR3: CASSLTVFSEQYF. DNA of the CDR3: TGTGCCAGCAGTTTAACAGTTTTCTCCGAGCAGTACTTC.